What follows are 32 T cell receptor beta chains derived from one specimen sequenced in a study of T cell changes during pregnancy in multiple sclerosis. TCRdb's table, derived via immunoSEQ multiplex PCR, lists solely in-frame clones and lacks some. The sample consists of some 60,000 clones, around nine tenths of them appearing once. Sequencing was performed on peripheral blood, taken in the third trimester of pregnancy. The receptors originated from a female donor in good health, enrolled as a control in a pregnancy study.

This chain links TRBV6-1 with TRBJ1-4, with D maybe TRBD1 (6 bases). Germline V lookup: CDR1 MNHNS, CDR2 SASEGT. V was pared by 7 bases and J by 0 bases, with 12 bases between. CDR3 length: 15 residues. The CDR3 DNA reads TGTGCCAGCAACAGGGAGATAACAACTAATGAAAAACTGTTTTTT. As protein: CASNREITTNEKLFF.

This clone has only a few counts. The rearrangement joins TRBV28 to TRBJ2-5; D is unresolved. V lost 8 bases to trimming and J lost 5 bases, with 9 bases between them. Germline V gives CDR1 MDHEN, CDR2 SYDVKM. The CDR3 runs 11 residues. CDR3 in DNA: TGTGCCAGCCGCTTGCGGGAGACCCAGTACTTC. Amino acids: CASRLRETQYF.

This clone showed up just a few times. The chain recombines TRBV7-9 with TRBJ1-1; 8 bases align to TRBD1. This CDR3 contains 14 residues. CDR1 and CDR2 from the germline V gene are SEHNR and FQNEAQ (reference sequence). Trimming at V came to 4 bases and at J to 5 bases, leaving 6 bases not matched to a gene. CDR3 in DNA: TGTGCCAGCAGCTCTATGGACAGGGATACTGAAGCTTTCTTT. Residues: CASSSMDRDTEAFF.

The gene calls are TRBV5-1 and TRBJ2-1; TRBD2 matches 12 bases. There are 17 residues in the CDR3. The trim removed 3 bases at V and 3 bases at J, leaving 7 bases unmatched. The germline V gene encodes CDR1 SGHRS and CDR2 YFSETQ. The CDR3 loop is CASSWGTSGSRYNEQFF. DNA for the CDR3: TGCGCCAGCAGCTGGGGGACTAGCGGGTCCCGCTACAATGAGCAGTTCTTC.

This chain links TRBV5-4 with TRBJ2-3, with D hard to call. In germline, CDR1 is SGHNT, CDR2 YYREEE (reference sequence). V was shortened by 4 bases and J by 5 bases, with 17 bases between the two germline ends. The CDR3 extends over 15 amino acids. This chain's CDR3 is CASSDRSRPGDTQYF. DNA of the CDR3: TGTGCCAGCAGCGATCGTTCGCGACCGGGAGATACGCAGTATTTT.

The CDR3 is CASSLNTGNTEAFF. The DNA of the CDR3 is TGTGCCAGCAGCTTAAACACAGGTAACACTGAAGCTTTCTTT. The genes are TRBV7-2 and TRBJ1-1; maybe TRBD1 (5 bases). V lost 2 bases to trimming and J lost 2 bases, with 9 bases between them. The CDR3 is 14 residues long. The germline CDR1 and CDR2 sequences are SGHTA and FQGNSA.

This chain links TRBV5-5 with TRBJ2-7; 9 nucleotides align to TRBD2. This CDR3 is built from 15 residues. CDR1 is SGHKS and CDR2 is YYEKEE in the germline V gene (reference sequence). J lost 12 bases, V lost 1 base, and 14 bases had no gene match. The CDR3 reads CASSLSFSGLARWYF. CDR3 sequence (DNA): TGTGCCAGCAGCTTGTCTTTTTCGGGACTAGCAAGGTGGTACTTC.

V usage is TRBV6-5 and J usage is TRBJ1-1, with 7 bases identical to TRBD1. V trimming: 5 bases; J trimming: 5 bases; junction bases outside the gene matches: 11. The CDR3 is 15 amino acids. CDR1 is MNHEY and CDR2 is SVGAGI in the germline V gene. In nucleotides, the CDR3 is TGTGCCAGCAGTGCCTCCGGACAGGCGAGGACTGAAGCTTTCTTT. Translation: CASSASGQARTEAFF.

V is TRBV13 and J is TRBJ2-1; 8 positions agree with TRBD2. The V gene end was trimmed by 3 bases and the J gene end by 1 base; junction bases not matched to a gene: 2. Germline-derived CDR1 and CDR2 are PRHDT and FYEKMQ (reference sequence). The CDR3 length is 15 residues. This CDR3 reads CASSFGTSSYNEQFF. CDR3 coding DNA: TGTGCCAGCAGCTTCGGGACTAGTTCCTACAATGAGCAGTTCTTC. Full variable domain (missing parts from reference TRBV13 and TRBJ2-1): AAGVIQSPRHLIKEKRETATLKCYPIPRHDTVYWYQQGPGQDPQFLISFYEKMQSDKGSIPDRFSAQQFSDYHSELNMSSLELGDSALYFCASSFGTSSYNEQFFGPGTRLTVL.

The V gene is TRBV6-1, the J gene TRBJ1-1, with 7 bases lining up with TRBD1. V trimming: 8 bases; J trimming: 4 bases; junction bases outside the gene matches: 10. This CDR3 contains 14 residues. Germline loops: CDR1 MNHNS, CDR2 SASEGT. The CDR3 DNA sequence: TGTGCCAGCTGGTTTGGAGCAGGGGGCACTGAAGCTTTCTTT. This encodes CASWFGAGGTEAFF.

The genes are TRBV30 and TRBJ2-6, with D possibly TRBD2 on 5 matching bases. V was clipped by 0 bases and J by 3 bases, with 18 bases between them. This CDR3 region has 18 residues. In germline, CDR1 is GTSNPN, CDR2 SVGIG (reference sequence). CDR3 loop: CAWSVSWAGADGANVLTF. The CDR3 region has the DNA TGTGCCTGGAGTGTAAGCTGGGCAGGAGCGGATGGGGCCAACGTCCTGACTTTC. The variable domain in full, completed from reference TRBV30 and TRBJ2-6, reads SQTIHQWPATLVQPVGSPLSLECTVEGTSNPNLYWYRQAAGRGLQLLFYSVGIGQISSEVPQNLSASRPQDRQFILSSKKLLLSDSGFYLCAWSVSWAGADGANVLTFGAGSRLTVL.

The chain has TRBV30 and TRBJ2-5; 10 positions agree with TRBD2. The CDR3 loop spans 16 amino acids. In germline, CDR1 is GTSNPN, CDR2 SVGIG (reference sequence). V lost 1 base, J lost 3 bases, and 8 bases stayed unmatched. CDR3 DNA: TGTGCCTGGAGTGGTGGTAGCGGGGGGATAAAAGAGACCCAGTACTTC. Amino acid sequence: CAWSGGSGGIKETQYF.

This chain joins TRBV4-2 and TRBJ1-6; D is perhaps TRBD1 (5 bases). The CDR3 contains 15 residues. CDR1 and CDR2 (germline): LGHNA, YNFKEQ. Trimming removed 3 bases at V and 5 bases at J, with 11 bases between. The CDR3 protein is CASSHFGGNNSPLHF. For the CDR3, the DNA is TGTGCCAGCAGCCATTTCGGGGGGAATAATTCACCCCTCCACTTT.

V is TRBV5-1 and J is TRBJ2-3; no definite D call. V was shortened by 1 base and J by 4 bases, with 7 bases between the two germline ends. The CDR3 sequence is 13 residues long. Germline CDR1 reads SGHRS; CDR2 reads YFSETQ. CDR3 sequence (DNA): TGCGCCAGCAGCTTGTTCATTGCAGATACGCAGTATTTT. This gives the protein CASSLFIADTQYF.

This sequence joins TRBV29-1 and TRBJ2-1, with D uncertain. The CDR3 length is 12 residues. Trimming took 3 bases from V and 4 from J, leaving 7 bases between them. Germline V lookup: CDR1 SQVTM, CDR2 ANQGSEA. CDR3 in amino acids: CSVDTVYNEQFF. For the CDR3, the DNA is TGCAGCGTTGACACGGTTTACAATGAGCAGTTCTTC.

This clone was found once. The rearrangement uses TRBV4-2 and TRBJ2-3; 10 positions agree with TRBD2. Germline CDR1 and CDR2: LGHNA and YNFKEQ. V trimming: 0 bases; J trimming: 2 bases; junction bases outside the gene matches: 2. The CDR3 spans 16 residues. This CDR3 reads CASSQDLAGDTDTQYF. The DNA for the CDR3 is TGTGCCAGCAGCCAAGATCTAGCGGGAGACACAGATACGCAGTATTTT.

This clone was seen a few times. The rearrangement joins TRBV21-1 to TRBJ1-4; the DNA was not used to check the table's D call, TRBD1. TRBV21-1 is a recognized pseudogene. CDR3 length equals 14 residues. CDR3 nucleotides: TGTGCCAGCATCGAGGACAGCCTTAATGAAAAACTGTTTTTT. This gives the protein CASIEDSLNEKLFF.

V is TRBV7-3 and J is TRBJ1-2, with D tentatively TRBD1 (5 bases). Trimming left V 4 bases short and J 8 bases short, with 14 bases between. There are 13 residues in the CDR3. CDR1 is SGHTA, CDR2 FQGTGA, per germline. CDR3 sequence: CASSSESGIGYTF. The DNA of the CDR3 is TGTGCCAGCAGCTCCGAGTCAGGGATCGGCTACACCTTC.

The count of this clone is one. This chain joins TRBV6-6 and TRBJ1-1; D may be TRBD1 (6 bases). Germline CDR1 is MNHNY and CDR2 is SVGAGI (reference sequence). The CDR3 extends over 14 amino acids. Trimming removed 4 bases from V and 1 base from J, with 10 bases in between. The CDR3 coding sequence is TGTGCCAGCAGTTCCCCGACAGGGAACACTGAAGCTTTCTTT. Amino acids: CASSSPTGNTEAFF.

This clone was counted once. The chain employs TRBV28 and TRBJ2-2, with 10 bases identical to TRBD2. Trimming removed 5 bases from V and 1 base from J; junction bases left unmatched: 4. In germline, CDR1 is MDHEN, CDR2 SYDVKM. CDR3 length: 16 amino acids. CDR3 loop: CASSPWTSGNTGELFF. The CDR3 DNA reads TGTGCCAGCAGTCCCTGGACTAGCGGGAACACCGGGGAGCTGTTTTTT.

The chain links TRBV10-3 to TRBJ2-7; D is possibly TRBD2 (6 bases). Germline CDR1 ENHRY, CDR2 SYGVKD. V lost 3 bases and J lost 2, with 14 bases in between. The CDR3 spans 15 residues. For the CDR3, the DNA is TGTGCCATCAGTGATCCGGGGAGGTATACCTACGAGCAGTACTTC. Protein sequence: CAISDPGRYTYEQYF.

The chain carries TRBV30 and TRBJ1-2; D perhaps matches TRBD1 (5 bases). Deletions cut 0 bases from V and 12 bases from J, with 14 bases between. The CDR3 is 12 residues long. Germline assignment: CDR1 GTSNPN and CDR2 SVGIG (reference sequence). The CDR3 here is CAWSVRREGDTF. As DNA, the CDR3 is TGTGCCTGGAGTGTACGGCGGGAAGGGGACACCTTC.

This chain connects TRBV19 to TRBJ1-5; TRBD1 matches 8 bases. Germline V gene lookup returns CDR1 LNHDA and CDR2 SQIVND (reference sequence). The V segment lost 6 bases and the J segment 1 base; nucleotides outside the gene matches: 8. This CDR3 has 16 residues. For the CDR3, the DNA is TGTGCCAGTAGGAGACAGGGGTATGTCAGCAATCAGCCCCAGCATTTT. As protein: CASRRQGYVSNQPQHF. The whole variable domain, remainder taken from reference TRBV19 and TRBJ1-5, is DGGITQSPKYLFRKEGQNVTLSCEQNLNHDAMYWYRQDPGQGLRLIYYSQIVNDFQKGDIAEGYSVSREKKESFPLTVTSAQKNPTAFYLCASRRQGYVSNQPQHFGDGTRLSIL.

The chain uses TRBV19 and TRBJ1-3; D is unresolved. The germline V gene encodes CDR1 LNHDA and CDR2 SQIVND (reference sequence). V shed 2 bases and J shed 0 bases, with 5 bases lying between them. The CDR3 is 14 residues long. CDR3 sequence: CASSIRSSGNTIYF. The CDR3 DNA is TGTGCCAGTAGTATAAGGAGCTCTGGAAACACCATATATTTT.

The chain uses TRBV7-2 and TRBJ2-7; 11 bases are shared with TRBD2. CDR1 and CDR2 from the germline V gene are SGHTA and FQGNSA. Trimming removed 1 base from V and 4 bases from J; junction bases left unmatched: 3. This CDR3 region has 15 residues. CDR3 sequence reads: CASSLGLAGGYEQYF. Here the CDR3 DNA reads TGTGCCAGCAGCTTAGGGCTAGCGGGAGGTTACGAGCAGTACTTC.

The chain recombines TRBV11-1 with TRBJ2-1; D possibly corresponds to TRBD1 (5 bases). The V end lost 3 bases, the J end lost 15 bases, and 15 bases lay between the germline ends. Germline-derived CDR1 and CDR2 are SGHAT and FQDESV (reference sequence). There are 12 residues in the CDR3. CDR3 in amino acids: CASSFSRGAAFF. CDR3 DNA: TGTGCCAGCAGCTTTTCCCGTGGGGCGGCGTTCTTC.

The chain recombines TRBV28 with TRBJ1-5; 9 nucleotides align to TRBD1. V dropped 3 bases and J dropped 13; count of bases not matched to a gene: 7. The CDR3 spans 13 residues. Per the germline V gene, CDR1 is MDHEN and CDR2 is SYDVKM. The CDR3 nucleotides are TGTGCCAGCAGTTTGTGGGACAGGGCCTTACAGCATTTT. Amino acid sequence: CASSLWDRALQHF.

The V gene is TRBV6-4, the J gene TRBJ2-3, with 7 bases aligning to TRBD1. The CDR3 spans 15 residues. V shed 4 bases, J shed 1 base, and the junction held 5 bases outside the gene matches. CDR1 and CDR2 from the germline V gene are MRHNA and SNTAGT. CDR3 amino acids: CASSAGTDRTDTQYF. The CDR3, as DNA: TGTGCCAGCAGTGCCGGGACAGATCGCACAGATACGCAGTATTTT.

For the CDR3, the DNA is TGTGCCAGCAAATCGAGTCTCCAAGTAGCTTTCTTT. Translating gives CASKSSLQVAFF. The chain recombines TRBV28 with TRBJ1-1; D ambiguous. The germline V gene encodes CDR1 MDHEN and CDR2 SYDVKM. The CDR3 loop spans 12 amino acids. V lost 7 bases, J lost 10 bases, and 16 bases lay in between.

The rearrangement joins TRBV25-1 to TRBJ2-6; possible D gene TRBD2, 5 bases. V shed 3 bases and J shed 0 bases, with 15 bases lying between them. Germline V gene sequence: CDR1 MGHDK, CDR2 SYGVNS. This CDR3 is built from 18 residues. CDR3 loop: CASSDRPRDSSGANVLTF. The CDR3 DNA follows: TGTGCCAGCAGTGATCGCCCCCGGGATTCCTCTGGGGCCAACGTCCTGACTTTC.

This clone is a singleton in its sample. This rearrangement joins TRBV29-1 to TRBJ2-3; maybe TRBD2 (6 bases). Per the germline V gene, CDR1 is SQVTM and CDR2 is ANQGSEA. The V end lost 7 bases, the J end lost 1 base, and 12 bases lay between the germline ends. The CDR3 loop spans 13 amino acids. As DNA, the CDR3 is TGCAGCGCAAGGGGCGGGGGCACAGATACGCAGTATTTT. Amino acid sequence: CSARGGGTDTQYF.

This clone was detected a few times. J is TRBJ2-7 and V is TRBV18, with 9 nucleotides matching TRBD1. V trimming: 2 bases; J trimming: 2 bases; junction bases outside the gene matches: 7. The CDR3 has 16 residues. CDR1 is KGHSH, CDR2 LQKENI, per germline. The CDR3 coding sequence is TGTGCCAGCTCACCAGGGGACAGGGCTGGGACCTACGAGCAGTACTTC. Protein sequence: CASSPGDRAGTYEQYF.